One sample yielded the 9 T cell receptor beta chains listed below, sequenced in a study of blood T cell repertoires in COVID-19. Profiled with immunoSEQ multiplex PCR; TCRdb holds only in-frame clones, not every one. The repertoire holds a few hundred thousand clones, around 87% seen once, with 7.8% in the top ten. The sequenced sample consisted of peripheral blood. The receptors were gathered from a woman aged 45-60 years who had recovered from COVID-19.

The gene calls are TRBV4-3 and TRBJ1-4, with TRBD1 matching 7 bases. The CDR3 runs to 15 residues. Germline-derived CDR1 and CDR2 are LGHNA and YSLEER. V was clipped by 4 bases and J by 7 bases; unmatched bases: 9. The CDR3 DNA follows: TGCGCCAGCAGCCCCGAGACAGGGTGGGGTGAAAAACTGTTTTTT. Residues: CASSPETGWGEKLFF.

This clone was seen a single time. The chain joins TRBV18 to TRBJ1-1; the match to TRBD1 covers 7 bases. Trimming at V came to 3 bases and at J to 6 bases, leaving 7 bases not matched to a gene. Per germline, CDR1 KGHSH and CDR2 LQKENI. The CDR3 is 14 residues long. CDR3 DNA: TGTGCCAGCTCACCGACAGGGACTAGCGCTGAAGCTTTCTTT. This translates into CASSPTGTSAEAFF.

This clone was seen once. The chain uses TRBV27 and TRBJ1-5; TRBD1 is a possible D gene (5 bases). Germline V gene sequence: CDR1 MNHEY, CDR2 SMNVEV (reference sequence). Trimming pared 5 bases from V and 3 bases from J, leaving 11 bases between. The CDR3 extends over 14 amino acids. Here the CDR3 DNA reads TGTGCCAGCAGTACGACAGAGTTCAATCAGCCCCAGCATTTT. Translation: CASSTTEFNQPQHF.

The chain employs TRBV19 and TRBJ2-3; no firm D call. The CDR3 runs 13 residues. V gave up 3 bases and J gave up 6 bases, with 10 bases separating them. The germline gives CDR1 LNHDA, CDR2 SQIVND (reference sequence). This CDR3 is CASSIEAGDTQYF. In DNA, the CDR3 is TGTGCCAGTAGTATTGAGGCCGGTGATACGCAGTATTTT.

The chain uses TRBV27 and TRBJ2-5, with TRBD2 matching over 11 bases. The J segment lost 5 bases and the V segment lost 3 bases, leaving 2 bases of the junction unmatched. The CDR3 length is 14 residues. CDR1 is MNHEY and CDR2 is SMNVEV in the germline V gene (reference sequence). Here the CDR3 reads CASSLASGRETQYF. In DNA, the CDR3 is TGTGCCAGCAGTTTGGCTAGCGGGAGGGAGACCCAGTACTTC.

The J gene is TRBJ2-2, the V gene TRBV28; TRBD1 might be the D (5 bases). Looked up from germline, CDR1 is MDHEN and CDR2 is SYDVKM. This CDR3 has 15 residues. Trimming removed 4 bases from V and 3 bases from J, with 12 bases in between. DNA for the CDR3: TGTGCCAGCAGTTCCCCTTGGGGCGACACCGGGGAGCTGTTTTTT. Protein product: CASSSPWGDTGELFF.

This sequence joins TRBV27 and TRBJ2-2; D is perhaps TRBD2 (6 bases). The germline gives CDR1 MNHEY, CDR2 SMNVEV (reference sequence). This CDR3 spans 15 amino acids. The V end was cut by 8 bases, the J end by 1 base, with 14 bases between. CDR3 in DNA: TGTGCCAGCGGGAGTCCGGGAGAGAACACCGGGGAGCTGTTTTTT. Amino acid sequence: CASGSPGENTGELFF.

This clone was observed once. V is TRBV7-2 and J is TRBJ2-1; no reliable D call. Per the germline V gene, CDR1 is SGHTA and CDR2 is FQGNSA. The CDR3 is 14 amino acids. Trimming removed 2 bases at V and 9 bases at J, with 14 bases between. In nucleotides, the CDR3 is TGTGCCAGCAGCTTAACCCGAACGGTGTTTGAGCAGTTCTTC. It codes for CASSLTRTVFEQFF.

The chain is built from TRBV3-1 (or the pseudogene TRBV3-2) and TRBJ2-5; TRBD2 matches 15 bases. This CDR3 contains 15 residues. V dropped 1 base and J dropped 9; count of bases not matched to a gene: 3. Per germline, CDR1 LGHDT and CDR2 YNNKEL (reference sequence). DNA for the CDR3: TGTGCCAGCAGCCAAGCTAGGACTAGCGGGGGGGCCCAGTACTTC. Translating it yields CASSQARTSGGAQYF.